Below, 8 T cell receptor beta chains from the same sample are listed, as sequenced in a study. TCRdb called the RT-PCR reads again in MiXCR, with one record for every CDR3 protein. The sample lists about 680,000 distinct CDR3 sequences; about 14% were seen once. Sequencing input: memory CD4+ T cells from blood. All receptors derive from a female donor in good health, serving as a healthy control.

There are many counts of this clonotype. The V gene is TRBV15, the J gene TRBJ1-2; no definite D call. CDR1 LNHNV and CDR2 YYDKDF come from the germline V gene (reference sequence). Trimming cost V 6 bases and J 6 bases, with 14 bases left between them. The CDR3 has 13 amino acids. The CDR3 nucleotides are TGTGCCACCAGTCCGTTCGTTGAGAATGGCTACACCTTC. Its translation is CATSPFVENGYTF.

This clonotype was observed many times. The chain carries TRBV9 and TRBJ2-5; D is perhaps TRBD2 (6 bases). The V gene's germline CDR1 is SGDLS and CDR2 YYNGEE. V lost 4 bases to trimming and J lost 1 base, with 14 bases between them. CDR3 length: 15 residues. Written as DNA, the CDR3 is TGTGCCAGCAGCCCCCCCGGGGGACGCCAAGAGACCCAGTACTTC. Protein sequence: CASSPPGGRQETQYF.

The chain employs TRBV7-2 and TRBJ1-4; 8 bases line up with TRBD1. The CDR3 runs to 15 residues. The V and J ends lost 5 bases and 8 bases, in that order; junction bases with no gene match: 10. Germline assignment: CDR1 SGHTA and CDR2 FQGNSA. The CDR3 loop reads CASSDRGPRGEKLFF. The DNA of the CDR3 is TGTGCCAGCAGCGACAGGGGCCCACGAGGAGAAAAACTGTTTTTT.

This clonotype was recorded many times. The chain recombines TRBV12-3 or TRBV12-4 with TRBJ2-5; 11 bases map to TRBD1. J lost 1 base, V lost 5 bases, and 9 bases had no gene match. The CDR3 length is 17 residues. The CDR3, as DNA: TGTGCCAGCAGTCCGACCACCGGGACAGGGGGCCAAGAGACCCAGTACTTC. Residues: CASSPTTGTGGQETQYF.

The chain carries TRBV30 and TRBJ1-1; 12 bases align to TRBD1. CDR1 is GTSNPN and CDR2 is SVGIG in the germline V gene (reference sequence). The CDR3 extends over 16 amino acids. After removal of 5 bases from V and 0 bases from J, the junction contained 7 bases not matched to a gene. The chain's CDR3 is CAWGPGTGGLNTEAFF. The CDR3 coding sequence is TGTGCCTGGGGCCCTGGGACAGGGGGCTTGAACACTGAAGCTTTCTTT.

Many counts were recorded for this clonotype. This chain links TRBV4-2 with TRBJ2-7; possibly TRBD2 for D (6 bases). V gave up 6 bases and J gave up 0 bases, with 12 bases separating them. The CDR3 is 14 amino acids. Germline V gene data show CDR1 as LGHNA and CDR2 as YNFKEQ. The CDR3 here is CASRPGEVSYEQYF. The CDR3 DNA reads as TGTGCCAGCAGACCGGGGGAGGTCTCCTACGAGCAGTACTTC.

The table lists this clonotype with a few counts. This chain joins TRBV4-3 and TRBJ2-1; maybe TRBD2 (5 bases). This CDR3 region has 19 residues. CDR1 and CDR2 (germline): LGHNA, YSLEER. The V gene lost 1 base and the J gene lost 0 bases, with 19 bases spanning the gap. CDR3: CASSQGLFYGESSYNEQFF. The CDR3 nucleotides are TGCGCCAGCAGCCAAGGGCTCTTCTACGGGGAAAGCTCCTACAATGAGCAGTTCTTC.

CDR3 sequence (DNA): TGTGCCAGCAGTGCGCGGGCGGGTCAGCCCCAGCATTTT. This sequence encodes CASSARAGQPQHF. The rearrangement joins TRBV2 to TRBJ1-5; D is uncertain. The length of the CDR3 is 13 residues. The germline V gene has CDR1 SNHLY and CDR2 FYNNEI. Trimming stripped 4 bases from V and 6 bases from J, with 10 bases between.